This T cell receptor (beta chain) was recorded in a study of T cell changes during pregnancy in multiple sclerosis (dated by TCRdb to the late 2010s). In the study overall: The study looked at changes in the T cell repertoire across pregnancy in women with multiple sclerosis.

V is reduced by 8 bases and J by 8 bases, leaving a spacing of 22 bases between them. Inclusive of the bounding cysteine and phenylalanine, the CDR3 is 15 residues long. Only the CDR3 region is kept as DNA, spanning 45 bases read in frame from base 1. Taken from the germline V gene (reference sequence), the CDR1 and CDR2 loops are LNHNV and YYDKDF. For this clone: No cognate antigen has been identified for it. No base-level quality is on record; no much larger clone is a single base apart.

The receptor library was made with the immunoSEQ multiplex PCR assay. What TCRdb holds here is the immuneACCESS table cut down to in-frame rearrangements. Part of the clones is not present; checked against another copy, under half of the missing clones reflect an unresolved V gene, and the others are unexplained. The sample table records 65,000 to 95,000 clones; about nine tenths of these occur just once. Approximately 1.9% of the sample is in the top ten clones. The chain uses TRBV15 and TRBJ2-1; the D segment could be TRBD1, given 6 matching bases. This specimen consisted of peripheral blood, obtained before pregnancy. The receptor's source is a female donor with multiple sclerosis, enrolled in a pregnancy study. This receptor carries the CDR3 CATGKGQGGSDEQFF. The bases are TGTGCCACCGGGAAGGGTCAAGGGGGTAGCGATGAGCAGTTCTTC.